This T cell receptor beta chain was retrieved from a study of prognosis after radiotherapy for stage I lung cancer. Germline values: CDR1 LGHDT, CDR2 YNNKEL (reference sequence). The length of the CDR3 is 14 residues. Multiplex PCR in two rounds served to amplify TCR beta CDR3 from genomic DNA. Round one of PCR was performed, and it used primers specific to each TRBV and TRBJ gene. TCRdb independently ran MiXCR on the multiplex PCR reads; one entry per CDR3 protein. The sample contains around 19,000 distinct CDR3 sequences, 45% to 55% of which appear only once. Details on this clonotype: The junction departs from germline at one end; a sequencing error may be responsible.

Sequenced here: PBMCs, sampled before or after stereotactic body radiation therapy (not recorded which). This clonotype was obtained from a donor of 50 years or more with non-small cell lung cancer. The J gene is TRBJ2-7, the V gene TRBV3-1, with unresolved D. In DNA form, the CDR3 reads TGTGCCATCAGCCAAGGTCTCCGTGCCTACGAGCAGTACTTC. Its protein product is CAISQGLRAYEQYF.